This T cell receptor beta chain was identified in a study of T cells in Graves' hyperthyroidism and ophthalmopathy. The CDR3 contains 14 residues. Looked up from germline, CDR1 is MNHNS and CDR2 is SASEGT. In the case of this clonotype: The junction and the germline gene differ at one end; a read error may be behind it.

RNA transcripts yielded amplified TCR beta CDR3 regions. HTBI primers were employed in a first-round RT-PCR of the TCR CDR3. One entry per CDR3 protein, called by TCRdb with MiXCR from the multiplex PCR reads. The sample yields around 250,000 distinct CDR3 sequences, approximately 25% seen once. A patient was excluded if there was uncontrolled infection, other autoimmune disease, pregnancy or lactation. It was over 9.5 ml of fresh peripheral blood that supplied the PBMCs. The TCR sequence derives from a woman aged 40 to 49 with Graves' ophthalmopathy. Specimen: blood. V and J are TRBV6-1 and TRBJ1-1; D unresolved. In DNA, the CDR3 is TGTGCCAGCGTAGACCGTAGTTTGAACACTGAAGCTTGCTTT. Encoded protein: CASVDRSLNTEACF.